Listed below are T cell receptor beta chains from one sample, sequenced in a study of T-cell memory formation after mild COVID-19. From the 5' RACE reads, TCRdb called clonotypes with MiXCR, one entry per CDR3 protein. Counted here are roughly 190,000 distinct CDR3 sequences, over 9.5% occurring once; the ten biggest clones make up just over 3%. The sample consisted of PBMCs or a T cell subset sorted from them (not recorded which). Every receptor here comes from a man aged 18 to 30 who had mild COVID-19 (a few samples of this study predate the infection). Cell type and time point are not known. Both conserved end residues are part of each CDR3. Each record gives: J gene, D gene, V gene, clone size, CDR3 protein, CDR3 DNA. A D gene is named only where the DNA matches it firmly. Rows may omit the clone size; those that give it use once, few, many or a size class.

j_gene: TRBJ1-6; d_gene: TRBD1; v_gene: TRBV5-1; abundance: few; CDR3aa: CASSPKGTGASPLHF; CDR3nt: TGCGCCAGCAGCCCGAAGGGGACAGGGGCCTCACCCCTCCACTTT
j_gene: TRBJ2-3; d_gene: TRBD2; v_gene: TRBV5-1; abundance: many; CDR3aa: CASSSRTSGGADTQYF; CDR3nt: TGCGCCAGCAGTTCCCGGACTAGCGGGGGTGCAGATACGCAGTATTTT
j_gene: TRBJ2-3; d_gene: NA; v_gene: TRBV7-9; abundance: few; CDR3aa: CASSSTLPGSRTDTQYF; CDR3nt: TGTGCCAGCAGCTCGACCCTCCCGGGGAGTCGCACAGATACGCAGTATTTT
j_gene: TRBJ1-5; d_gene: TRBD1; v_gene: TRBV7-9; abundance: NA; CDR3aa: CASSPQGDSPQHF; CDR3nt: TGTGCCAGCAGCCCACAGGGGGATAGTCCCCAGCATTTT
j_gene: TRBJ2-5; d_gene: TRBD1; v_gene: TRBV29-1; abundance: few; CDR3aa: CSVQGAGTQYF; CDR3nt: TGCAGCGTACAGGGGGCTGGGACCCAGTACTTC
j_gene: TRBJ2-2; d_gene: TRBD2; v_gene: TRBV20-1; abundance: few; CDR3aa: CGGQRGAQNTGELFF; CDR3nt: TGCGGGGGCCAGCGGGGGGCACAGAACACCGGGGAGCTGTTTTTT
j_gene: TRBJ2-3; d_gene: TRBD1; v_gene: TRBV5-4; abundance: NA; CDR3aa: CASSRDSRQSSTDTQYF; CDR3nt: TGTGCCAGCAGCCGGGACAGCCGACAATCAAGCACAGATACGCAGTATTTT
j_gene: TRBJ1-1; d_gene: NA; v_gene: TRBV18; abundance: NA; CDR3aa: CASSSGTGSTEAFF; CDR3nt: TGTGCCAGCTCATCCGGGACGGGGTCCACTGAAGCTTTCTTT
j_gene: TRBJ1-6; d_gene: NA; v_gene: TRBV10-3; abundance: NA; CDR3aa: CAISESTRTASSYNSPLHF; CDR3nt: TGTGCCATCAGTGAGTCGACTCGGACAGCGAGCTCCTATAATTCACCCCTCCACTTT
j_gene: TRBJ1-5; d_gene: TRBD1; v_gene: TRBV7-8; abundance: few; CDR3aa: CASSLGDRALVSNQPQHF; CDR3nt: TGTGCCAGCAGCTTAGGGGACAGGGCCCTTGTGAGCAATCAGCCCCAGCATTTT
j_gene: TRBJ2-6; d_gene: NA; v_gene: TRBV5-1; abundance: NA; CDR3aa: CASSYQEVSSGANVLTF; CDR3nt: TGCGCCAGCAGCTACCAGGAAGTTAGCTCTGGGGCCAACGTCCTGACTTTC
j_gene: TRBJ1-1; d_gene: NA; v_gene: TRBV7-2; abundance: NA; CDR3aa: CASSLVAKNTEAFF; CDR3nt: TGTGCCAGCAGCTTAGTCGCAAAGAACACTGAAGCTTTCTTT
j_gene: TRBJ1-6; d_gene: TRBD1; v_gene: TRBV7-3; abundance: few; CDR3aa: CASSSTGGSLSPLHF; CDR3nt: TGTGCCAGCAGCTCGACAGGGGGCTCTCTTTCACCCCTCCACTTT
j_gene: TRBJ2-5; d_gene: NA; v_gene: TRBV5-6; abundance: NA; CDR3aa: CASYRGRGIETQYF; CDR3nt: TGTGCCAGTTACCGAGGCAGGGGAATAGAGACCCAGTACTTC
j_gene: TRBJ1-5; d_gene: NA; v_gene: TRBV28; abundance: NA; CDR3aa: CASIPGNRERSEPQHF; CDR3nt: TGTGCCAGCATTCCAGGGAACCGGGAGCGGAGTGAGCCCCAGCATTTT